These T cell receptor beta chains were read from a single sample in a study of CD8+CD57+ T cells in acquired aplastic anemia. TCRdb re-called the reads with MiXCR, one entry per CDR3 protein. The sample has approximately 100,000 distinct CDR3 sequences, roughly two thirds seen once. The specimen was sorted CD4+, CD8+, or CD8+CD57+ T cells (not recorded which) from PBMCs. The receptors come from a human donor with aplastic anemia. CDR3s include the opening cysteine and the closing phenylalanine or tryptophan. Each record gives: D gene, V gene, J gene, clone size, CDR3 DNA, CDR3 protein. D genes are given only for firm matches. Some rows mark clone size as missing; the rest say once, few, many or name a class of expanded clone.

TRBD2	TRBV20-1	TRBJ2-3	NA	TGCAGTGCTAGCACACTAGCGGGCGTGTCAGATACGCAGTATTTT	CSASTLAGVSDTQYF
NA	TRBV19	TRBJ2-1	NA	TGTGCCAGTAGTACGGGACCCATATACAATGAGCAGTTCTTC	CASSTGPIYNEQFF
NA	TRBV14	TRBJ1-2	few	TGTGCCAGCAGCCAAGAACAGGCGGACCTAGACTATGGCTACACCTTC	CASSQEQADLDYGYTF
NA	TRBV7-8	TRBJ2-7	NA	TGTGCCAGCAGCTTAGGCAGGGTTGCCTACGAGCAGTACTTC	CASSLGRVAYEQYF
NA	TRBV20-1	TRBJ2-3	few	TGCAGTGCCCAGACAGCTAGCACAGATACGCAGTATTTT	CSAQTASTDTQYF
TRBD2	TRBV29-1	TRBJ2-3	NA	TGCAGCGTTTCTAGCGGGGGAGATACGCAGTATTTT	CSVSSGGDTQYF
TRBD1	TRBV12-3/TRBV12-4	TRBJ1-1	NA	TGTGCCAGCAGTTGGGCAGGGGGTCGAGGCACTGAAGCTTTCTTT	CASSWAGGRGTEAFF
NA	TRBV24-1	TRBJ2-1	NA	TGTGCCACCAGTGATTTGGACAGACTAAGCTCCTACAATGAGCAGTTCTTC	CATSDLDRLSSYNEQFF
TRBD1	TRBV20-1	TRBJ2-3	few	TGCAGTGCTAGAGATCCCCCCGTTACCGGGACAGGGGGCGCAGATACGCAGTATTTT	CSARDPPVTGTGGADTQYF
NA	TRBV29-1	TRBJ1-5	few	TGCAGCGTTAAGAATAGCAATCAGCCCCAGCATTTT	CSVKNSNQPQHF
NA	TRBV19	TRBJ2-7	NA	TGTGCCAGTAGTCCGGGACACTCGGAAGGCTCCTACGAGCAGTACTTC	CASSPGHSEGSYEQYF
TRBD2	TRBV2	TRBJ2-7	few	TGTGCCAGCAGCGCTAGCGGGAGCCCCTACGAGCAGTACTTC	CASSASGSPYEQYF
TRBD1	TRBV11-2	TRBJ2-3	few	TGTGCCAGCAGCTTAGGGACAGGGATGATGATCTCAGATACGCAGTATTTT	CASSLGTGMMISDTQYF
NA	TRBV19	TRBJ2-7	NA	TGTGCCAGTAGTATGCGGGTGGTCGACGAGCAGTACTTC	CASSMRVVDEQYF
NA	TRBV7-2	TRBJ2-1	NA	TGTGCCAGCAGCTTAGCGGGGGCCATCTCATACAATGAGCAGTTCTTC	CASSLAGAISYNEQFF
NA	TRBV24-1	TRBJ1-2	NA	TGTGCCACCAGTGATTTAGTCGGGTACGGCTACACCTTC	CATSDLVGYGYTF
NA	TRBV24-1	TRBJ2-1	NA	TGTGCCACCAGTGATATCGGGGGATCCTACAATGAGCAGTTCTTC	CATSDIGGSYNEQFF
TRBD1	TRBV10-1	TRBJ1-3	NA	TGCGCCAGCAGAGATTCGGTGGACAGGGTTGGAAACACCATATATTTT	CASRDSVDRVGNTIYF
TRBD2	TRBV19	TRBJ2-1	many	TGTGCCAGTTTGGACAGCGGGGGGGCCCCCAATGAGCAGTTCTTC	CASLDSGGAPNEQFF
NA	TRBV6-1	TRBJ2-7	NA	TGTGCCAGCAGCCCGACTCCTTCCTACGAGAAGTACTTC	CASSPTPSYEKYF
NA	TRBV6-4	TRBJ1-2	NA	TGTGCCAGCAGTGACGGTGGAGGGGGGCGTTGGCTCTATGGCTACACCTTC	CASSDGGGGRWLYGYTF
TRBD1	TRBV2	TRBJ1-5	NA	TGTGCCAGCAGGACTAAGGGACAGGGAAGCAATCAGCCCCAGCATTTT	CASRTKGQGSNQPQHF
NA	TRBV7-9	TRBJ1-2	NA	TGTGCCAGCAGCTTAGTGTATGGCTACACCTTC	CASSLVYGYTF
NA	TRBV2	TRBJ2-7	few	TGTGCCAGCAGTGAAGCGGCCATCTCCGCGCTCTACGAGCAGTACTTC	CASSEAAISALYEQYF
NA	TRBV7-6	TRBJ1-6	NA	TGTGCCAGCAGCTTGTCGGTAGAATCACCCCTCCACTTT	CASSLSVESPLHF
NA	TRBV5-1	TRBJ2-7	NA	TGCGCCAGCAGCTTGGCGACAGGCATGGTGGATTACGAGCAGTACTTC	CASSLATGMVDYEQYF
NA	TRBV10-3	TRBJ1-1	few	TGTGCCATCATGGGGCGTTTGGACACTGAAGCTTTCTTT	CAIMGRLDTEAFF
NA	TRBV10-1	TRBJ2-3	few	TGCGCCAGCAGAGAATCCTCCAGCACAGATACGCAGTATTTT	CASRESSSTDTQYF
TRBD2	TRBV20-1	TRBJ2-7	NA	TGCAGTGCTAGAGATTCGGGGGGGCCCGTGAAGCAGTACTTC	CSARDSGGPVKQYF
NA	TRBV19	TRBJ2-7	NA	TGTGCCAGTAACGGTGAGGGATACGAGCAGTACTTC	CASNGEGYEQYF
TRBD2	TRBV24-1	TRBJ2-1	NA	TGTGCCACCAGTGATCCCAGCACTAGCGGAGATGAGCAGTTCTTC	CATSDPSTSGDEQFF
NA	TRBV20-1	TRBJ2-2	NA	TGCAGTGCTAGAGATTGGGCCAGCGGCGATACCGGGGAGCTGTTTTTT	CSARDWASGDTGELFF
NA	TRBV12-3/TRBV12-4	TRBJ1-4	many	TGTGCCAGCACCCATGGGACGAGAGAAAAACTGTTTTTT	CASTHGTREKLFF
NA	TRBV9	TRBJ2-1	NA	TGTGCCAGCAGCGTAGGTCTAGCTGCCTACAATGAGCAGTTCTTC	CASSVGLAAYNEQFF
NA	TRBV11-2	TRBJ2-6	NA	TGTGCCAGCAGCTTAGACGGAGTATGGGGGATCAACGTCCTGACTTTC	CASSLDGVWGINVLTF
NA	TRBV7-3	TRBJ1-2	NA	TGTGCCAGCAGCCCGGGACCGACTACTAACTATGGCTACACCTTC	CASSPGPTTNYGYTF
NA	TRBV6-6	TRBJ1-4	NA	TGTGCCAGCAGCCTCTCCCAACCCCTATTTAATGAAAAACTGTTTTTT	CASSLSQPLFNEKLFF
NA	TRBV20-1	TRBJ2-3	few	TGCAGTGCTACCTCTCCGCGGGGCACAGATACGCAGTATTTT	CSATSPRGTDTQYF
NA	TRBV6-1	TRBJ2-7	once	TGTGCCAGCAGTGAAGGTCAGGGGTGGCGGTACTTC	CASSEGQGWRYF
NA	TRBV7-6	TRBJ2-1	once	TGTGCCAGCAGCTTAGCGGCAGGGAAGGTCAATGAGCAGTTCTTC	CASSLAAGKVNEQFF
NA	TRBV7-2	TRBJ1-3	NA	TGTGCCAGCAGAAGGGGTACCGGAAACACCATATATTTT	CASRRGTGNTIYF
NA	TRBV2	TRBJ2-7	few	TGTGCCAGCAGTGAAGGGGGGCTAAGCGAGCAGTACTTC	CASSEGGLSEQYF
NA	TRBV9	TRBJ2-5	NA	TGTGCCAGCAGCGACCCTTACAGGGAAGAGACCCAGTACTTC	CASSDPYREETQYF
NA	TRBV29-1	TRBJ1-4	NA	TGCAGCGTTCAGCCCTCATTAGGGGAAAAACTGTTTTTT	CSVQPSLGEKLFF
NA	TRBV2	TRBJ1-2	NA	TGTGCCAGCAGTTTCGACAGAGACAACTATGGCTACACCTTC	CASSFDRDNYGYTF
NA	TRBV25-1	TRBJ1-1	NA	TGTGCCAGCAGTGAATTCCAGGACACCGAAGCTTTCTTT	CASSEFQDTEAFF
NA	TRBV2	TRBJ2-7	few	TGTGCCAGCAGAGATACAGGATTGAGCTACGAGCAGTACTTC	CASRDTGLSYEQYF
NA	TRBV15	TRBJ2-3	NA	TGTGCCACCAGCAGAGATCCTGCGGATACGCAGTATTTT	CATSRDPADTQYF
NA	TRBV7-9	TRBJ2-7	NA	TGTGCCAGCGGGGGGGATCAGGGGACCTACGAGCAGTACTTC	CASGGDQGTYEQYF
NA	TRBV7-6	TRBJ1-3	NA	TGTGCCAGCAGCTTAGCGGACCGAAACACCATATATTTT	CASSLADRNTIYF
TRBD2	TRBV2	TRBJ2-5	NA	TGTGCCAGCAGCCTAGGACTAGAAAGCGAGACCCAGTACTTC	CASSLGLESETQYF
NA	TRBV15	TRBJ1-2	few	TGTGCCACCAGCAGAGATGGCCCGGGTTCCTATGGCTACACCTTC	CATSRDGPGSYGYTF
TRBD2	TRBV29-1	TRBJ2-1	NA	TGCAGCGTTGCGGGACTAGCGGGGCGCAATGAGCAGTTCTTC	CSVAGLAGRNEQFF
NA	TRBV2	TRBJ1-6	NA	TGTGCCAGTCGCTGGTCAGGGCTTAATTCACCCCTCCACTTT	CASRWSGLNSPLHF
NA	TRBV20-1	TRBJ2-1	NA	TGCAGTGCTAGTTTGCGGAGCTCCTACAATGAGCAGTTCTTC	CSASLRSSYNEQFF
NA	TRBV20-1	TRBJ2-4	NA	TGCAGCCCCGGTGCAGTAGCCAAAAACATTCAGTACTTC	CSPGAVAKNIQYF
NA	TRBV2	TRBJ2-2	NA	TGTGCCAGCAGGGGCCAAGCGAACACCGGGGAGCTGTTTTTT	CASRGQANTGELFF